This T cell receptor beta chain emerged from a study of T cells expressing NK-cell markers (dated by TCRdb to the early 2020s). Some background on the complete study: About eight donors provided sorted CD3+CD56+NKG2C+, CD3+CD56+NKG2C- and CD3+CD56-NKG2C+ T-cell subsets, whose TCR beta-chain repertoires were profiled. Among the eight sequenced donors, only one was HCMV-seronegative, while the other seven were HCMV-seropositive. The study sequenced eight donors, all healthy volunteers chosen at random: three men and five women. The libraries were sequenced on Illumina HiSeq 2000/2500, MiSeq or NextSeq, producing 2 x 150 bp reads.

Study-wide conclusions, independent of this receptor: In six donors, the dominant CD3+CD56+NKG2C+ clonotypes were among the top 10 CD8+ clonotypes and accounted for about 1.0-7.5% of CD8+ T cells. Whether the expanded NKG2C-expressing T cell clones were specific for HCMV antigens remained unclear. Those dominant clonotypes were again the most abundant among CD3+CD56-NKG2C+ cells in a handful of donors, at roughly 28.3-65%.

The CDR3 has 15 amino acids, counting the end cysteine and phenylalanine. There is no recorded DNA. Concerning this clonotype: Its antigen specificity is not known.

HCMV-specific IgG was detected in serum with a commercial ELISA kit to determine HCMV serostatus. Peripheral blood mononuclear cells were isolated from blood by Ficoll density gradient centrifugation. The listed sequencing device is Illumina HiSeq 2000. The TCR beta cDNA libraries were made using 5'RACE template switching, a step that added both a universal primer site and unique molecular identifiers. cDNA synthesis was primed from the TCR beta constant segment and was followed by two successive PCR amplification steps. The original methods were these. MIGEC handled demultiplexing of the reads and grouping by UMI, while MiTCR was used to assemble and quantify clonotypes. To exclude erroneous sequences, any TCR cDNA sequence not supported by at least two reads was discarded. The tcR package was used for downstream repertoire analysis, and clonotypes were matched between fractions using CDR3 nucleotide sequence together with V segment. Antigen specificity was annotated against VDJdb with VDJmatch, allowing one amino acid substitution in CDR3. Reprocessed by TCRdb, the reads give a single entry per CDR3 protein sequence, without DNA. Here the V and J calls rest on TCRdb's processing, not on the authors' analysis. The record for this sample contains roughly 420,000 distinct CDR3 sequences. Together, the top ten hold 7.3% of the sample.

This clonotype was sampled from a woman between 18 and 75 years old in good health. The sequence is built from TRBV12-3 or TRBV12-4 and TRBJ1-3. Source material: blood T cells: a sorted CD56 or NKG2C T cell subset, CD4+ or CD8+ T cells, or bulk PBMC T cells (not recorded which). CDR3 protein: CASSRVAAPGNTIYF.